These 25 T cell receptor beta chains share one sample of origin, sequenced in a study of CD8 T cells in Susac syndrome. Random hexamers primed reverse transcription of 0.5 to 1 ug RNA. Each CDR3 protein is one row after TCRdb ran MiXCR on the immunoSEQ multiplex PCR reads. The table lists about 250,000 distinct CDR3 sequences, around 93% of them singletons. Sample: CD4+ T cells from PBMCs. The receptors here all came from a human donor with multiple sclerosis.

This rearrangement joins TRBV19 to TRBJ2-3; maybe TRBD1 (5 bases). The V end was cut by 3 bases, the J end by 5 bases, with 15 bases between. CDR1 is LNHDA and CDR2 is SQIVND in the germline V gene (reference sequence). The CDR3 totals 15 residues. In nucleotides, the CDR3 is TGTGCCAGTAGTATGAGGCAGGGTGCGAGAGATACGCAGTATTTT. It is translated as CASSMRQGARDTQYF.

This chain uses TRBV12-3 or TRBV12-4 with TRBJ2-2, with 7 bases lining up with TRBD2. Unmatched junction bases numbered 9, after V lost 7 bases and J lost 1 base. The CDR3 is made up of 16 amino acids. The DNA of the CDR3 is TGTGCCAGCATTTTGACTAGCCCTGGGAACACCGGGGAGCTGTTTTTT. Translating it yields CASILTSPGNTGELFF.

This sequence joins TRBV18 and TRBJ2-3, with a tentative D call TRBD2 (6 bases). Germline CDR1 reads KGHSH; CDR2 reads LQKENI. V was cut by 6 bases and J by 0 bases, with 13 bases left in between. The CDR3 is 15 amino acids. The CDR3 DNA follows: TGTGCCAGCTCGTCCCCTGGGGGGAGCACAGATACGCAGTATTTT. Protein: CASSSPGGSTDTQYF. The full variable domain, rest sourced from reference TRBV18 and TRBJ2-3, is NAGVMQNPRHLVRRRGQEARLRCSPMKGHSHVYWYRQLPEEGLKFMVYLQKENIIDESGMPKERFSAEFPKEGPSILRIQQVVRGDSAAYFCASSSPGGSTDTQYFGPGTRLTVL.

The rearrangement joins TRBV9 to TRBJ2-7; 14 bases line up with TRBD2. The CDR3 consists of 20 residues. Germline trimming cut 3 bases from V and 0 bases from J; bases unmatched to any gene: 14. The germline V gene has CDR1 SGDLS and CDR2 YYNGEE. CDR3: CASSGLAGGGRSCLSYEQYV. The DNA of the CDR3 is TGTGCCAGCAGCGGACTAGCGGGAGGGGGCCGATCCTGTCTCTCCTACGAGCAGTACGTC.

This rearrangement joins TRBV4-1 to TRBJ2-3; 7 bases align to TRBD1. CDR1 and CDR2 (germline): MGHRA, YSYEKL. CDR3 size: 14 residues. With V trimmed by 2 bases and J by 4 bases, 3 bases remained unmatched. The CDR3 DNA reads TGCGCCAGCAGCCAACCTGGGACAGCAGATACGCAGTATTTT. This translates into CASSQPGTADTQYF.

The rearrangement uses TRBV3-1 and TRBJ2-7; 9 nucleotides line up with TRBD1. With 5 bases clipped from V and 0 bases from J, the junction kept 2 bases outside the gene matches. This CDR3 region has 14 residues. CDR1 is LGHDT, CDR2 YNNKEL, per germline (reference sequence). The CDR3 spells CASSLTGGSYEQYF. The CDR3 DNA sequence: TGTGCCAGCAGCTTGACAGGGGGCTCCTACGAGCAGTACTTC.

V is TRBV3-1 and J is TRBJ1-6; maybe TRBD1 (6 bases). The length of the CDR3 is 14 residues. CDR1 LGHDT and CDR2 YNNKEL come from the germline V gene (reference sequence). V lost 1 base to trimming and J lost 5 bases, with 6 bases between them. The DNA for the CDR3 is TGTGCCAGCAGCCAAGGGACAGATAATTCACCCCTCCACTTT. Residues: CASSQGTDNSPLHF.

The chain employs TRBV18 and TRBJ2-6; TRBD2 matches 8 bases. Germline values: CDR1 KGHSH, CDR2 LQKENI. The CDR3 runs to 17 residues. The trim removed 8 bases at V and 1 base at J, leaving 10 bases unmatched. Here the CDR3 DNA reads TGTGCCAGCAGTCGGGAGGGCCCTACTTCTGGGGCCAACGTCCTGACTTTC. This sequence encodes CASSREGPTSGANVLTF.

The chain combines TRBV5-6 with TRBJ1-1; tentatively, D is TRBD1 (5 bases). V lost 4 bases to trimming and J lost 4 bases, with 14 bases between them. CDR1 SGHDT and CDR2 YYEEEE come from the germline V gene. CDR3 length: 14 residues. The CDR3 sequence is CASSRRGRATEAFF. As DNA, the CDR3 is TGTGCCAGCAGCCGGAGGGGCAGGGCCACTGAAGCTTTCTTT. Based on the CDR3 plus reference TRBV5-6 and TRBJ1-1, the full variable domain is DAGVTQSPTHLIKTRGQQVTLRCSPKSGHDTVSWYQQALGQGPQFIFQYYEEEERQRGNFPDRFSGHQFPNYSSELNVNALLLGDSALYLCASSRRGRATEAFFGQGTRLTVV.

This clonotype was seen only once. The chain carries TRBV19 and TRBJ2-5; 7 bases line up with TRBD2. This CDR3 spans 16 amino acids. Losses at the gene ends were 3 bases for V and 4 bases for J; bases not matched to a gene: 11. CDR1 is LNHDA, CDR2 SQIVND, per germline (reference sequence). The DNA for the CDR3 is TGTGCCAGTAGTATCCTGCTAACCGGGGGGTTAGAGACCCAGTACTTC. Its translation is CASSILLTGGLETQYF.

The table lists this clonotype with a few counts. The DNA for the CDR3 is TGTGCCAGCTCCGGGACAGGGGCCAACACCGGGGAGCTGTTTTTT. Translating it yields CASSGTGANTGELFF. The V gene is TRBV27, the J gene TRBJ2-2; 10 bases line up with TRBD1. The CDR3 is 15 amino acids. The junction had 5 bases not matched to a gene; V was cut back by 8 bases and J by 2 bases. CDR1 MNHEY and CDR2 SMNVEV come from the germline V gene (reference sequence).

This clonotype appeared once. The V call is TRBV23-1, the J call TRBJ1-5; 9 bases agree with TRBD1. TRBV23-1 is an open reading frame, and its role is uncertain. The trim removed 8 bases at V and 5 bases at J, leaving 10 bases unmatched. The CDR3 is 15 residues long. The CDR3 here is CASGTGQGRDQPQHF. Here the CDR3 DNA reads TGCGCCAGCGGGACCGGACAGGGGAGGGATCAGCCCCAGCATTTT.

The chain carries TRBV23-1 and TRBJ2-2; 16 positions match TRBD2. TRBV23-1 is an open reading frame, and its role is uncertain. With 0 bases clipped from V and 6 bases from J, the junction kept 4 bases outside the gene matches. CDR3 size: 18 residues. The CDR3 is CASSQSGTSGRAPGELFF. The CDR3 coding sequence is TGCGCCAGCAGTCAATCCGGGACTAGCGGGAGGGCCCCCGGGGAGCTGTTTTTT.

In its sample, this clonotype was seen a few times. The genes are TRBV3-1 and TRBJ2-3; D not resolved. The CDR3 loop spans 12 amino acids. V was shortened by 4 bases and J by 2 bases, with 4 bases between the two germline ends. Germline V gives CDR1 LGHDT, CDR2 YNNKEL (reference sequence). The CDR3 bases are TGTGCCAGCAGCCTCCTCACAGATACGCAGTATTTT. This translates into CASSLLTDTQYF.

This chain joins TRBV11-3 and TRBJ2-3, with unresolved D. The V end lost 4 bases, the J end lost 5 bases, and 13 bases lay between the germline ends. CDR1 and CDR2 (germline): SGHNT, YENEEA. CDR3 length: 14 amino acids. The CDR3 DNA reads TGTGCCAGCAGCTCCGCAAGATTAGGAGATACGCAGTATTTT. Protein sequence: CASSSARLGDTQYF.

The chain joins TRBV18 to TRBJ2-3; 8 bases agree with TRBD2. The V gene end was trimmed by 6 bases and the J gene end by 4 bases; junction bases not matched to a gene: 9. CDR1 KGHSH and CDR2 LQKENI come from the germline V gene. This CDR3 contains 15 residues. The CDR3 nucleotides read TGTGCCAGCTCCCCGAGCGGGGGCGAACCAGATACGCAGTATTTT. Amino acids: CASSPSGGEPDTQYF.

The chain links TRBV18 to TRBJ1-1; tentatively, D is TRBD1 (5 bases). Germline V gene sequence: CDR1 KGHSH, CDR2 LQKENI. This CDR3 is 13 amino acids long. Deletions cut 0 bases from V and 8 bases from J, with 10 bases between. CDR3 sequence: CASSPPGTEEAFF. The CDR3 nucleotides read TGTGCCAGCTCACCACCTGGGACCGAAGAAGCTTTCTTT.

The chain is built from TRBV12-3 or TRBV12-4 and TRBJ1-2; 8 positions match TRBD1. The CDR3 consists of 13 residues. Trimming took 6 bases from V and 5 from J; bases not matched to a gene: 5. CDR3 sequence reads: CASSPGQEYGYTF. CDR3 sequence (DNA): TGTGCCAGCAGCCCGGGACAGGAGTATGGCTACACCTTC.

The chain links TRBV29-1 to TRBJ2-5; TRBD2 matches at 12 bases. CDR1 and CDR2 (germline): SQVTM, ANQGSEA. The length of the CDR3 is 16 residues. The V gene end was trimmed by 3 bases and the J gene end by 1 base; junction bases not matched to a gene: 6. CDR3 amino acids: CSVETPSGRVQETQYF. The CDR3 DNA follows: TGCAGCGTTGAGACCCCTAGCGGGAGGGTCCAAGAGACCCAGTACTTC.

The chain is built from TRBV4-1 and TRBJ2-2; D ambiguous. Trimming shortened V by 5 bases and J by 1 base, and 11 bases separated the two germline ends. Germline V CDR1 and CDR2: MGHRA, YSYEKL. CDR3 length: 15 amino acids. For the CDR3, the DNA is TGCGCCAGCAGCGCCCGGGCCCAGAACACCGGGGAGCTGTTTTTT. Translated: CASSARAQNTGELFF.

The rearrangement links TRBV12-3 or TRBV12-4 to TRBJ1-1; 9 bases map to TRBD1. The ends lost 6 bases at V and 12 bases at J; junction bases unmatched: 11. The CDR3 spans 13 residues. The CDR3 spells CASSLQDRGRSFF. Here the CDR3 DNA reads TGTGCCAGCAGCCTCCAGGACAGGGGTAGGTCTTTCTTT.

The chain carries TRBV7-9 and TRBJ2-1; 11 bases line up with TRBD2. The germline V gene encodes CDR1 SEHNR and CDR2 FQNEAQ (reference sequence). The CDR3 extends over 17 amino acids. The trim removed 5 bases at V and 5 bases at J, leaving 11 bases unmatched. The CDR3 bases are TGTGCCAGCAGCCCTAAAGGACTAGCGGGCGGGAACAATGAGCAGTTCTTC. It yields the protein CASSPKGLAGGNNEQFF.

This chain links TRBV25-1 with TRBJ2-7; TRBD1 matches at 9 bases. After removal of 7 bases from V and 1 base from J, the junction contained 11 bases not matched to a gene. The CDR3 spans 16 residues. Per the germline V gene, CDR1 is MGHDK and CDR2 is SYGVNS. The CDR3 protein is CASTYNSGQGSYEQYF. DNA of the CDR3: TGTGCCAGCACCTATAATAGCGGACAGGGGTCCTACGAGCAGTACTTC.

This CDR3 reads CASSPERVSNEQFF. The DNA of the CDR3 is TGTGCCAGCAGCCCTGAGCGGGTCAGCAATGAGCAGTTCTTC. V usage is TRBV7-2 and J usage is TRBJ2-1, with D possibly matching TRBD2 (6 bases). Germline values: CDR1 SGHTA, CDR2 FQGNSA. V shed 5 bases and J shed 6 bases, with 14 bases lying between them. The CDR3 covers 14 residues.

V is TRBV7-9 and J is TRBJ1-6; possible D gene TRBD1, 6 bases. This CDR3 region has 13 residues. CDR1 is SEHNR and CDR2 is FQNEAQ in the germline V gene (reference sequence). Trimming took 5 bases from V and 9 from J, leaving 11 bases between them. The CDR3 sequence is CASSPQTGSPLHF. The CDR3 bases are TGTGCCAGCAGCCCCCAGACAGGTTCACCCCTCCACTTT. Supplemented by reference TRBV7-9 and TRBJ1-6, the full variable domain reads DTGVSQNPRHKITKRGQNVTFRCDPISEHNRLYWYRQTLGQGPEFLTYFQNEAQLEKSRLLSDRFSAERPKGSFSTLEIQRTEQGDSAMYLCASSPQTGSPLHFGNGTRLTVT.